This TCR beta chain was captured in a study of cytomegalovirus exposure and HLA in healthy donors. Findings and caveats of the study: The authors enumerated 180 or so TCR beta chains as linked to cytomegalovirus. A prior analysis recorded that most TCR beta V segments were productive about 90% or about 30% of the time. What a later analysis showed was that several of the most significant clusters appeared linked to common viral pathogens.

The germline gives CDR1 GTSNPN, CDR2 SVGIG (reference sequence). The CDR3 covers 15 residues. V was pared by 5 bases and J by 0 bases, with 15 bases between. Primers for the PCR totalled 60 Vbeta and 13 Jbeta. Assay used: immunoSEQ multiplex PCR; TCRdb lists only in-frame clones, some missing. Among approximately 200,000 clones listed, roughly 78% were seen once. Points on this clone: As yet, its antigen is unknown.

Specimen: PBMCs. The clonotype was recovered from a girl aged 5-17 years in good health and CMV-seropositive. The V and J genes are TRBV30 and TRBJ2-3, with a weak D call TRBD2 (7 bases). The CDR3 region has the DNA TGTGCCTGGGGGGGGGCGAGGCTTAGCACAGATACGCAGTATTTT. Translated: CAWGGARLSTDTQYF.